This TCR beta chain was recorded in a study of T cell repertoires in cytomegalovirus infection. Germline V lookup: CDR1 SGHTA, CDR2 FQGNSA. This CDR3 comprises 15 residues. V was shortened by 3 bases and J by 3 bases, with 12 bases between the two germline ends. TCRdb used MiXCR to reprocess the reads, holding one entry per CDR3 protein. The sample shows about 570,000 distinct CDR3 sequences, roughly 42% of them seen only once. This clonotype occurred many times. The antigen is unknown. The starting material was cultured PBMCs, obtained from culture after CMV antigen stimulation. This chain joins TRBV7-2 and TRBJ1-5, with D possibly matching TRBD1 (6 bases). This clonotype was obtained from a human donor in good health (CMV status not recorded). Some clones in this sample may be carry-over from other donors' samples. CDR3 coding DNA: TGTGCCAGCAGCTTGGGGGGGGCCATCAATCAGCCCCAGCATTTT. As protein: CASSLGGAINQPQHF. The full variable domain, rest sourced from reference TRBV7-2 and TRBJ1-5, is GAGVSQSPSNKVTEKGKDVELRCDPISGHTALYWYRQSLGQGLEFLIYFQGNSAPDKSGLPSDRFSAERTGGSVSTLTIQRTQQEDSAVYLCASSLGGAINQPQHFGDGTRLSIL.